The 10 T cell receptor beta chains below all came from one sample that was sequenced in a study of blood T cell repertoires in COVID-19. The method was immunoSEQ multiplex PCR; TCRdb's version includes in-frame clones alone and lacks a portion of them. The repertoire has about 140,000 clones, around 86% of them found once; the top ten carry around 5.4%. The sequenced sample consisted of peripheral blood. The receptors stem from a human donor in a cohort sampled during active COVID-19.

The chain carries TRBV7-2 and TRBJ2-3; TRBD2 matches at 7 bases. V shed 5 bases and J 6 bases; nucleotides not matched to a gene: 11. The germline gives CDR1 SGHTA, CDR2 FQGNSA. The CDR3 has 15 residues. CDR3 sequence reads: CASSDSRVGRDTQYF. The CDR3 region has the DNA TGTGCCAGCAGCGACTCACGGGTCGGGAGGGATACGCAGTATTTT.

The table lists this clone with a count of one. The chain joins TRBV2 to TRBJ1-5; D remains ambiguous. There are 14 residues in the CDR3. V lost 4 bases and J lost 4, with 11 bases in between. Germline CDR1 reads SNHLY; CDR2 reads FYNNEI. Here the CDR3 reads CASSGPGENQPQHF. The CDR3 nucleotides read TGTGCCAGCAGTGGCCCCGGGGAGAATCAGCCCCAGCATTTT. Full variable domain (missing parts from reference TRBV2 and TRBJ1-5): EPEVTQTPSHQVTQMGQEVILRCVPISNHLYFYWYRQILGQKVEFLVSFYNNEISEKSEIFDDQFSVERPDGSNFTLKIRSTKLEDSAMYFCASSGPGENQPQHFGDGTRLSIL.

J is TRBJ1-2 and V is TRBV2; possibly TRBD1 for D (6 bases). This CDR3 has 13 residues. Germline V lookup: CDR1 SNHLY, CDR2 FYNNEI. V lost 4 bases, J lost 7 bases, and 13 bases lay in between. CDR3 nucleotides: TGTGCCAGCAGTGGGACAGAGCCCTTTGGCTACACCTTC. It is translated as CASSGTEPFGYTF.

The chain uses TRBV7-2 and TRBJ2-2; tentatively, D is TRBD2 (6 bases). Germline CDR1 SGHTA, CDR2 FQGNSA. CDR3 size: 15 residues. V lost 5 bases and J 2 bases, leaving 12 bases between the germline ends. The CDR3 DNA is TGTGCCAGCAGCCCACGGGGGTTAAACACCGGGGAGCTGTTTTTT. Translated, it gives CASSPRGLNTGELFF.

The CDR3 region is CASSLLRQASTDTQYF. For the CDR3, the DNA is TGTGCCAGCAGCTTATTAAGACAAGCTAGCACAGATACGCAGTATTTT. The chain has TRBV7-8 and TRBJ2-3; the D is unclear. The V gene lost 2 bases and the J gene lost 0 bases, with 12 bases spanning the gap. CDR1 and CDR2 (germline): SGHVS, FQNEAQ. The CDR3 loop spans 16 amino acids.

The chain has TRBV12-5 and TRBJ2-1; D unresolved. Trimming removed 1 base at V and 6 bases at J, with 10 bases between. This CDR3 comprises 14 residues. Germline CDR1 reads LGHNT; CDR2 reads FRNRAP. CDR3 sequence: CASGLDQTTNEQFF. CDR3 DNA sequence: TGTGCTAGTGGTTTGGATCAGACAACCAATGAGCAGTTCTTC.

The V gene is TRBV6-5, the J gene TRBJ1-1; D is undetermined. The ends were cut back, 4 bases at V and 1 base at J, with 13 bases in the middle. The germline V gene encodes CDR1 MNHEY and CDR2 SVGAGI. The CDR3 length is 15 residues. For the CDR3, the DNA is TGTGCCAGCAGTTCACGCCAGGAGGGGAACACTGAAGCTTTCTTT. Its translation: CASSSRQEGNTEAFF.

The chain employs TRBV15 and TRBJ1-2, with 9 bases identical to TRBD1. Germline V gene lookup returns CDR1 LNHNV and CDR2 YYDKDF (reference sequence). V shed 1 base, J shed 7 bases, and the junction held 10 bases outside the gene matches. This CDR3 contains 16 residues. This CDR3 is CATSRGNRQGVGGYTF. In DNA form, the CDR3 reads TGTGCCACCAGCAGAGGGAACCGACAGGGGGTCGGTGGCTACACCTTC.

This sequence joins TRBV12-3 or TRBV12-4 and TRBJ2-1; 12 bases match TRBD1. The ends lost 6 bases at V and 8 bases at J; junction bases unmatched: 2. There are 13 residues in the CDR3. CDR3 DNA: TGTGCCAGCAGCCGGGACAGGGGGCATGAGCAGTTCTTC. Its translation is CASSRDRGHEQFF.

V and J are TRBV7-3 and TRBJ2-7, with 14 bases aligning to TRBD2. The V and J ends lost 5 bases and 2 bases, in that order; junction bases with no gene match: 11. This CDR3 contains 18 residues. Germline V CDR1 and CDR2: SGHTA, FQGTGA. CDR3 in amino acids: CASSVRGGLAGVAYEQYF. In nucleotides, the CDR3 is TGTGCCAGCAGCGTGCGAGGGGGACTAGCGGGAGTCGCCTACGAGCAGTACTTC.